The sequence of this T cell receptor (beta chain) was determined in a study of PD-1 blockade in classical Hodgkin lymphoma. Clones were read by immunoSEQ multiplex PCR, and TCRdb kept only the in-frame ones, dropping some. The repertoire has around 58,000 clones, roughly nine tenths of them found once; the top ten carry 9.7%. Each patient experienced a relapse that followed autologous stem cell transplantation, and brentuximab vedotin exposure varied. This clonotype was obtained from a human donor with classical Hodgkin lymphoma. The sample here was peripheral blood mononuclear cells (PBMCs), taken at baseline.

Here the CDR3 DNA reads TGCGCCACCCGAAAAGGGGTGGGGGGGGAGCAGTACTTC. The encoded protein is CATRKGVGGEQYF. The chain employs TRBV4-1 and TRBJ2-7; 7 bases align to TRBD2. Per germline, CDR1 MGHRA and CDR2 YSYEKL. After removal of 10 bases from V and 7 bases from J, the junction contained 13 bases not matched to a gene. CDR3 length: 13 amino acids.